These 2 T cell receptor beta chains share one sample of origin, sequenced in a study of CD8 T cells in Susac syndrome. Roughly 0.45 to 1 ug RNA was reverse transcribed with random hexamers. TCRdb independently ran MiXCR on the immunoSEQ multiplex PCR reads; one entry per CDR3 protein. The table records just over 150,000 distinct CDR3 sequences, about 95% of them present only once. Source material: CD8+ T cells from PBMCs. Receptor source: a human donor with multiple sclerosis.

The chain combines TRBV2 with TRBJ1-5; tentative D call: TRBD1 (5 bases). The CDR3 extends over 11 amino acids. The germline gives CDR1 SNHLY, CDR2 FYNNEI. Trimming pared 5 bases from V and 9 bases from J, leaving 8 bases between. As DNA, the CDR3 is TGTGCCAGCAGTTTGGGACGGCCCCAGCATTTT. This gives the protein CASSLGRPQHF.

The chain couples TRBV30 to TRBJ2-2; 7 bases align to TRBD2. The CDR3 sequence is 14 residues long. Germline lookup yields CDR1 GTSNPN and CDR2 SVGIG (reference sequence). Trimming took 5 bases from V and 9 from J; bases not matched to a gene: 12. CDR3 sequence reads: CAWGRARGPRELFF. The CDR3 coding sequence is TGTGCCTGGGGGAGGGCACGGGGTCCTCGGGAGCTGTTTTTT.